The clone carrying this T cell receptor (beta chain) has ten or more counts. The antigen remains unidentified. The sample originates from a study of regulatory T cells in long-lasting Graves disease. The V gene end was trimmed by 1 base and the J gene end by 3 bases; junction bases not matched to a gene: 5. Germline V gives CDR1 SGHAT, CDR2 FQNNGV. The CDR3 consists of 16 residues. Time point of the sample: newly diagnosed GD, antithyroid drugs for less than 3 months. Making the TCR library involved RNA that had been extracted from PBMCs. Libraries of TCR beta came from iRepertoire HTBI primers plus Arm-PCR of CDR3 regions. TCRdb re-called the multiplex PCR reads through MiXCR, storing one row per CDR3 protein. The table has roughly 440,000 distinct CDR3 sequences, about 17% seen once. Study outcomes and limitations: Among the persistent patients, 2,500 to 3,000 public clonotypes were shared, more than the 850 to 1,000 shared among new patients. Persistent disease samples used TRBV28, TRBJ1-2 and TRBJ2-5 preferentially.

Separately, the same data were catalogued under a study of T cells in Graves' hyperthyroidism and ophthalmopathy.

Sequencing was performed on peripheral blood mononuclear cells (PBMCs), taken at new diagnosis, from a patient treated with antithyroid drugs. V usage is TRBV11-2 and J usage is TRBJ2-3; the match to TRBD2 covers 9 bases. The receptor was derived from a woman aged 18 to 35 with Graves disease. This CDR3 reads CASSLVAGVVTDTQYF. Here the CDR3 DNA reads TGTGCCAGCAGCTTAGTAGCGGGAGTAGTTACAGATACGCAGTATTTT.